Sequencing of this T cell receptor (beta chain) was carried out in a study of shared clonotypes between healthy human individuals. Some clones are missing from TCRdb's copy, which holds only in-frame ones; the method was immunoSEQ multiplex PCR. The sample yields approximately 1.9 million clones, around 93% seen once. Terminally differentiated effector memory CD45RA+ cells were excluded from the naive CD8 cells, which were CD45RO-negative and positively selected for CCR7. Healthy HIV-negative adults with no recent acute infections or vaccinations were recruited as donors. V lost 0 bases and J 8 bases, leaving 8 bases between the germline ends. Germline assignment: CDR1 GTSNPN and CDR2 SVGIG (reference sequence). CDR3 size: 12 residues.

The sequence was obtained from a man aged 18 to 29 in good health. Some clones in this sample may be carry-over from other donors' samples. The chain has TRBV30 and TRBJ2-1; D is undetermined. The sequenced sample was naive CD8+ T cells from PBMCs. The CDR3 loop reads CAWSVRSDEQFF. CDR3 nucleotide sequence: TGTGCCTGGAGTGTACGTTCGGATGAGCAGTTCTTC.